The rows below give T cell receptor beta chains drawn from one sample of a study of Ad26.COV2.S vaccination and SARS-CoV-2 variants. Clones were read by immunoSEQ multiplex PCR, and TCRdb kept only the in-frame ones, dropping some. The repertoire includes more than 120,000 clones, 86% of them detected once, and 4.5% to 6% sits in the top ten. Here the sequenced sample was peripheral blood, taken after recovery from COVID-19. These receptors were taken from a human donor who had recovered from COVID-19. The CDR3 runs from the conserved cysteine through the conserved F or W. Fields, in order: D gene, V gene, J gene, clone size, CDR3 DNA, CDR3 protein. The D gene is left open where the match is weak. Clone size, where shown, is once, few, many, or a class for clones that have expanded.

d_call: NA; v_call: TRBV28; j_call: TRBJ1-2; clone_size: NA; cdr3_nt: TGTGCCAGCAGTAGGACAGATATCTATGGCTACACCTTC; cdr3_aa: CASSRTDIYGYTF
d_call: NA; v_call: TRBV12-3/TRBV12-4; j_call: TRBJ2-1; clone_size: NA; cdr3_nt: TGTGCCAGCAGTTCTCAGAGGGGTGAGCAGTTCTTC; cdr3_aa: CASSSQRGEQFF
d_call: TRBD1; v_call: TRBV28; j_call: TRBJ1-3; clone_size: NA; cdr3_nt: TGTGCCAGCAGTCATGACAGGGAAGGCTCTGGAAACACCATATATTTT; cdr3_aa: CASSHDREGSGNTIYF
d_call: NA; v_call: TRBV7-2; j_call: TRBJ1-1; clone_size: NA; cdr3_nt: TGTGCCAGCAGCTTATGGAATTCTGAAGCTTTCTTT; cdr3_aa: CASSLWNSEAFF
d_call: NA; v_call: TRBV19; j_call: TRBJ1-1; clone_size: NA; cdr3_nt: TGTGCAGCCAGGGGTTGGAACACTGAAGCTTTCTTT; cdr3_aa: CAARGWNTEAFF
d_call: NA; v_call: TRBV15; j_call: TRBJ2-2; clone_size: few; cdr3_nt: TGTGCCACCAGCTTGAACACCGGGGAGCTGTTTTTT; cdr3_aa: CATSLNTGELFF
d_call: TRBD1; v_call: TRBV28; j_call: TRBJ1-4; clone_size: NA; cdr3_nt: TGTGCCAGCAGTTTAGGGGGACAGGGGACCGAAAAACTGTTTTTT; cdr3_aa: CASSLGGQGTEKLFF
d_call: TRBD2; v_call: TRBV7-2; j_call: TRBJ2-1; clone_size: NA; cdr3_nt: TGTGCCAGCAGCTTGAGAGCGGGGGGGCCACGTAATGAGCAGTTCTTC; cdr3_aa: CASSLRAGGPRNEQFF
d_call: NA; v_call: TRBV29-1; j_call: TRBJ2-2; clone_size: NA; cdr3_nt: TGCAGCGTTCCGAAGGGGAACACCGGGGAGCTGTTTTTT; cdr3_aa: CSVPKGNTGELFF
d_call: NA; v_call: TRBV9; j_call: TRBJ1-1; clone_size: NA; cdr3_nt: TGTGCCAGCAGCTTCCTCGAGCGGGACACTGAAGCTTTCTTT; cdr3_aa: CASSFLERDTEAFF
d_call: NA; v_call: TRBV18; j_call: TRBJ1-6; clone_size: NA; cdr3_nt: TGTGCCAGCTCACCGGACGGGGATAATTCACCCCTCCACTTT; cdr3_aa: CASSPDGDNSPLHF
d_call: NA; v_call: TRBV21-1; j_call: TRBJ1-4; clone_size: NA; cdr3_nt: TGTGCCAGCAGCAAAGGTGGTCCAAAGAGGGAGAAACTGTTTTTT; cdr3_aa: CASSKGGPKREKLFF
d_call: NA; v_call: TRBV28; j_call: TRBJ2-2; clone_size: once; cdr3_nt: TGTGCCAGCAGTCGTTACTCGAACACCGGGGAGCTGTTTTTT; cdr3_aa: CASSRYSNTGELFF
d_call: NA; v_call: TRBV4-1; j_call: TRBJ1-5; clone_size: NA; cdr3_nt: TGCGCCAGCAGCCAAGATGCGGGGGGCCTCCTTAATCAGCCCCAGCATTTT; cdr3_aa: CASSQDAGGLLNQPQHF
d_call: TRBD1; v_call: TRBV6-5; j_call: TRBJ1-2; clone_size: NA; cdr3_nt: TGTGCCAGCAGTAGGGACAGGGGGCTCTATGGCTACACCTTC; cdr3_aa: CASSRDRGLYGYTF
d_call: NA; v_call: TRBV6-6; j_call: TRBJ1-2; clone_size: NA; cdr3_nt: TGTGCCAGCAGTTCGACAGGAGATAACTATGGCTACACCTTC; cdr3_aa: CASSSTGDNYGYTF
d_call: NA; v_call: TRBV23-1; j_call: TRBJ1-4; clone_size: NA; cdr3_nt: TGCGCCAGCAGTCAAAGCCACCCCCCCAGGATGCGTGAAAAACTGTTTTTT; cdr3_aa: CASSQSHPPRMREKLFF
d_call: NA; v_call: TRBV30; j_call: TRBJ1-1; clone_size: few; cdr3_nt: TGTGCCTGGAGTGTGCAGGGTGCTGAAGCTTTCTTT; cdr3_aa: CAWSVQGAEAFF
d_call: TRBD1; v_call: TRBV7-9; j_call: TRBJ1-5; clone_size: few; cdr3_nt: TGTGCCAGCAGCCCCTACAGGGGCCTCAATCAGCCCCAGCATTTT; cdr3_aa: CASSPYRGLNQPQHF
d_call: NA; v_call: TRBV6-2/TRBV6-3; j_call: TRBJ1-2; clone_size: NA; cdr3_nt: TGTGCCAGCAGTTTCGACAGGACGAGTGGCTACACCTTC; cdr3_aa: CASSFDRTSGYTF
d_call: NA; v_call: TRBV30; j_call: TRBJ1-2; clone_size: NA; cdr3_nt: TGTGCCTGGAGTGTACAGCGGGGTCAGGCTGGCTACACCTTC; cdr3_aa: CAWSVQRGQAGYTF
d_call: NA; v_call: TRBV19; j_call: TRBJ2-2; clone_size: NA; cdr3_nt: TGTGCCCCGACAGACAGCACCGGGGAGCTGTTTTTT; cdr3_aa: CAPTDSTGELFF
d_call: TRBD1; v_call: TRBV7-2; j_call: TRBJ1-5; clone_size: few; cdr3_nt: TGTGCCAGCAGCCGGACAGGATTCAATCAGCCCCAGCATTTT; cdr3_aa: CASSRTGFNQPQHF
d_call: TRBD1; v_call: TRBV7-9; j_call: TRBJ2-7; clone_size: medium-sized; cdr3_nt: TGTGCCAGCAGCTTAGGGCCCGGACAGGGAGAACTCTACGAGCAGTACTTC; cdr3_aa: CASSLGPGQGELYEQYF
d_call: NA; v_call: TRBV30; j_call: TRBJ1-2; clone_size: NA; cdr3_nt: TGTGCCTGGAGCGACACTATTTCGGACTATGGCTACACCTTC; cdr3_aa: CAWSDTISDYGYTF
d_call: TRBD1; v_call: TRBV6-5; j_call: TRBJ1-5; clone_size: NA; cdr3_nt: TGTGCCAGCAGGGGGACAGGCGGAAGCAATCAGCCCCAGCATTTT; cdr3_aa: CASRGTGGSNQPQHF
d_call: NA; v_call: TRBV28; j_call: TRBJ2-7; clone_size: NA; cdr3_nt: TGTGCCAGCAGTTTGCCCCAGGGAACGGAGCAGTACTTC; cdr3_aa: CASSLPQGTEQYF
d_call: NA; v_call: TRBV5-1; j_call: TRBJ2-7; clone_size: NA; cdr3_nt: TGCGCCAGCAGCTTGGTTGCCAGTCCCTACGAGCAGTACTTC; cdr3_aa: CASSLVASPYEQYF
d_call: NA; v_call: TRBV5-6; j_call: TRBJ2-2; clone_size: once; cdr3_nt: TGTGCCAGCAGCTTGGGACTAATAAACACCGGGGAGCTGTTTTTT; cdr3_aa: CASSLGLINTGELFF
d_call: NA; v_call: TRBV4-3; j_call: TRBJ1-1; clone_size: NA; cdr3_nt: TGCGCCAGCAGCCAAGAGGGGGAGGGGTTAGGGAACACTGAAGCTTTCTTT; cdr3_aa: CASSQEGEGLGNTEAFF
d_call: NA; v_call: TRBV5-1; j_call: TRBJ1-2; clone_size: NA; cdr3_nt: TGCGCCAGCAGCTTGGAATACGGTGGGGGCTACACCTTC; cdr3_aa: CASSLEYGGGYTF
d_call: NA; v_call: TRBV29-1; j_call: TRBJ1-5; clone_size: NA; cdr3_nt: TGCAGCGCGCATGTCCCACCGTTGATTGATCGGCCCCAGCATTTT; cdr3_aa: CSAHVPPLIDRPQHF
d_call: TRBD2; v_call: TRBV10-1; j_call: TRBJ2-3; clone_size: NA; cdr3_nt: TGCGCCAGCAGTGAGATGACTAGCGGGCCAGATACGCAGTATTTT; cdr3_aa: CASSEMTSGPDTQYF
d_call: TRBD1; v_call: TRBV7-2; j_call: TRBJ1-1; clone_size: NA; cdr3_nt: TGTGCCAGCAGCCCTACATGGACAGGGTGGACTGAAGCTTTCTTT; cdr3_aa: CASSPTWTGWTEAFF
d_call: NA; v_call: TRBV4-3; j_call: TRBJ2-5; clone_size: NA; cdr3_nt: TGCGCCAGCAGCCAAGATTTTTCGGAGACCCAGTACTTC; cdr3_aa: CASSQDFSETQYF
d_call: NA; v_call: TRBV4-3; j_call: TRBJ2-3; clone_size: NA; cdr3_nt: TGCGCCAGCAGCCATGGAGGAGATACGCAGTATTTT; cdr3_aa: CASSHGGDTQYF
d_call: TRBD1; v_call: TRBV28; j_call: TRBJ2-7; clone_size: NA; cdr3_nt: TGTGCCAGCAGCGAGGACAGGGGAAGAGTTAAGCAGTACTTC; cdr3_aa: CASSEDRGRVKQYF
d_call: NA; v_call: TRBV20-1; j_call: TRBJ1-1; clone_size: few; cdr3_nt: TGCAGTGCTAGTGCCCCATTTAAAGAAGCTTTCTTT; cdr3_aa: CSASAPFKEAFF